The 23 T cell receptor beta chains given below trace back to one sample, sequenced in a study of cytomegalovirus exposure and HLA in healthy donors. In the PCR, 60 Vbeta and 13 Jbeta primers were used. Clones were read by immunoSEQ multiplex PCR, and TCRdb kept only the in-frame ones, dropping some. The sample includes approximately 100,000 clones, roughly three quarters seen only once; the top ten take about 4%. Sequencing was performed on PBMCs. These receptors all stem from a man over 45 in good health and CMV-seropositive.

V is TRBV28 and J is TRBJ1-1, with unresolved D. V dropped 5 bases and J dropped 8 bases, with 6 bases sitting between them. This CDR3 is built from 10 residues. Germline loops: CDR1 MDHEN, CDR2 SYDVKM. The CDR3 loop reads CASSEREAFF. The CDR3 DNA follows: TGTGCCAGCAGTGAACGGGAAGCTTTCTTT.

V and J are TRBV28 and TRBJ2-1; 11 bases align to TRBD2. CDR1 MDHEN and CDR2 SYDVKM come from the germline V gene. The V and J ends lost 3 bases and 5 bases, in that order; junction bases with no gene match: 3. This CDR3 spans 15 amino acids. The CDR3 protein is CASSFSGRDDNEQFF. The DNA for the CDR3 is TGTGCCAGCAGTTTTAGCGGGAGGGACGACAATGAGCAGTTCTTC. Looking up the rest from reference TRBV28 and TRBJ2-1 gives the full variable domain: DVKVTQSSRYLVKRTGEKVFLECVQDMDHENMFWYRQDPGLGLRLIYFSYDVKMKEKGDIPEGYSVSREKKERFSLILESASTNQTSMYLCASSFSGRDDNEQFFGPGTRLTVL.

The chain joins TRBV6-1 to TRBJ1-4; 7 nucleotides match TRBD1. V gave up 8 bases and J gave up 6 bases; unmatched junction bases: 6. CDR1 is MNHNS, CDR2 SASEGT, per germline. This CDR3 region has 13 residues. CDR3 DNA sequence: TGTGCCAGCGGAGGGACAGCAGATGAAAAACTGTTTTTT. The encoded protein is CASGGTADEKLFF.

The gene calls are TRBV18 and TRBJ2-1; 15 bases line up with TRBD2. Trimming cost V 4 bases and J 1 base; bases outside gene matches: 8. CDR1 is KGHSH, CDR2 LQKENI, per germline. The CDR3 is made up of 19 amino acids. CDR3 DNA sequence: TGTGCCAGCTCACTTAAGGCGGGACTAGCGGGAGGTTCCTACAATGAGCAGTTCTTC. Translating it yields CASSLKAGLAGGSYNEQFF.

This rearrangement joins TRBV7-2 to TRBJ1-1, with D unresolved. The V gene's germline CDR1 is SGHTA and CDR2 FQGNSA. V was shortened by 2 bases and J by 0 bases, with 7 bases between the two germline ends. This CDR3 region has 14 residues. CDR3 nucleotide sequence: TGTGCCAGCAGCTTAAGAGTGATGAACACTGAAGCTTTCTTT. Translation: CASSLRVMNTEAFF. Supplemented by reference TRBV7-2 and TRBJ1-1, the full variable domain reads GAGVSQSPSNKVTEKGKDVELRCDPISGHTALYWYRQSLGQGLEFLIYFQGNSAPDKSGLPSDRFSAERTGGSVSTLTIQRTQQEDSAVYLCASSLRVMNTEAFFGQGTRLTVV.

The chain links TRBV5-1 to TRBJ2-2, with 15 bases lining up with TRBD2. In germline, CDR1 is SGHRS, CDR2 YFSETQ. V shed 2 bases, J shed 5 bases, and the junction held 7 bases outside the gene matches. The CDR3 extends over 18 amino acids. The CDR3 loop is CASSLRTSGRARTGELFF. In nucleotides, the CDR3 is TGCGCCAGCAGCTTAAGGACTAGCGGGAGGGCCAGAACCGGGGAGCTGTTTTTT.

The rearrangement uses TRBV18 and TRBJ2-7, with 8 bases matching TRBD1. V lost 3 bases and J lost 0; bases outside the gene matches: 16. The CDR3 spans 19 residues. CDR1 and CDR2 (germline): KGHSH, LQKENI. Here the CDR3 reads CASSPGEGQAKLDSYEQYF. CDR3 in DNA: TGTGCCAGCTCACCCGGTGAGGGACAGGCTAAACTTGACTCCTACGAGCAGTACTTC.

The chain carries TRBV10-2 and TRBJ2-7; 14 nucleotides match TRBD2. With V trimmed by 7 bases and J by 0 bases, 2 bases remained unmatched. Germline V gives CDR1 WSHSY, CDR2 SAAADI. There are 15 residues in the CDR3. The CDR3 DNA follows: TGCGCCAGCATAGGACTAGCGGGGGGCTCCTACGAGCAGTACTTC. Translation: CASIGLAGGSYEQYF.

In this sample, this clone turned up a few times. CDR3 region: CASSLGQGESYEQYF. The CDR3 DNA is TGTGCCAGCAGTTTAGGACAGGGGGAGAGCTACGAGCAGTACTTC. This chain joins TRBV28 and TRBJ2-7, with 10 bases aligning to TRBD1. The CDR3 consists of 15 residues. Germline CDR1 reads MDHEN; CDR2 reads SYDVKM. V was pared by 2 bases and J by 3 bases, with 4 bases of the junction left unmatched.

V and J are TRBV7-2 and TRBJ1-4; tentatively, D is TRBD1 (6 bases). V was shortened by 3 bases and J by 7 bases, with 15 bases between the two germline ends. The length of the CDR3 is 15 residues. Germline-derived CDR1 and CDR2 are SGHTA and FQGNSA. CDR3 sequence: CASSLAGARGEKLFF. The CDR3 DNA sequence: TGTGCCAGCAGCTTGGCCGGGGCCAGGGGTGAAAAACTGTTTTTT.

This clone was recorded once. This rearrangement joins TRBV7-9 to TRBJ1-1, with D hard to call. This CDR3 contains 12 residues. The V and J ends lost 5 bases and 5 bases respectively, with 9 bases between them. Germline V gene data show CDR1 as SEHNR and CDR2 as FQNEAQ (reference sequence). CDR3 sequence: CASSPPGTEAFF. The CDR3 DNA is TGTGCCAGCAGCCCCCCGGGAACTGAAGCTTTCTTT.

The genes are TRBV7-2 and TRBJ2-7; 10 bases fit TRBD2. Germline values: CDR1 SGHTA, CDR2 FQGNSA. The trim removed 5 bases at V and 1 base at J, leaving 5 bases unmatched. This CDR3 is 15 amino acids long. The CDR3 here is CASSPDSGGSYEQYF. CDR3 bases: TGTGCCAGCAGCCCTGATAGCGGGGGGTCCTACGAGCAGTACTTC.

The chain is built from TRBV7-9 and TRBJ2-1, with D tentatively TRBD1 (5 bases). Germline V gene sequence: CDR1 SEHNR, CDR2 FQNEAQ (reference sequence). V was clipped by 2 bases and J by 2 bases, with 13 bases between them. The length of the CDR3 is 16 residues. CDR3 bases: TGTGCCAGCAGCTTATTCCCCAGGGATACCTACAATGAGCAGTTCTTC. The encoded protein is CASSLFPRDTYNEQFF.

The chain combines TRBV5-4 with TRBJ1-1, with D possibly matching TRBD1 (5 bases). V lost 4 bases to trimming and J lost 1 base, with 11 bases between them. The CDR3 runs to 14 residues. In germline, CDR1 is SGHNT, CDR2 YYREEE (reference sequence). The CDR3 loop reads CASSLIGGNTEAFF. As DNA, the CDR3 is TGTGCCAGCAGCCTCATCGGGGGGAACACTGAAGCTTTCTTT.

The V call is TRBV6-1, the J call TRBJ1-6, with TRBD1 as a possible D gene (6 bases). Germline-derived CDR1 and CDR2 are MNHNS and SASEGT. With 8 bases removed from V and 7 bases from J, the gap between germline ends came to 15 bases. The CDR3 contains 14 residues. The CDR3 region is CASRSGTQNSPLHF. The CDR3 DNA follows: TGTGCCAGCCGATCCGGGACACAAAATTCACCCCTCCACTTT.

This chain links TRBV9 with TRBJ2-2; TRBD2 is a possible D gene (6 bases). The CDR3 is made up of 14 amino acids. In germline, CDR1 is SGDLS, CDR2 YYNGEE. V was clipped by 5 bases and J by 1 base, with 9 bases between them. The CDR3 reads CASSLSGNTGELFF. The CDR3 DNA reads TGTGCCAGCAGTCTTAGCGGGAACACCGGGGAGCTGTTTTTT.

As regards this clone: Other DNA sequences in the same sample also yield this CDR3. The chain has TRBV27 and TRBJ1-3; D perhaps matches TRBD1 (5 bases). Germline CDR1 MNHEY, CDR2 SMNVEV (reference sequence). With 5 bases removed from V and 7 bases from J, the gap between germline ends came to 12 bases. The CDR3 contains 13 residues. The CDR3 DNA reads TGTGCCAGCAGTCCCTCCGGGGGGAACACCATATATTTT. As protein: CASSPSGGNTIYF.

In its sample, this clone was seen once. Mismatch with germline at one junction end may stem from a read error. This sequence joins TRBV7-9 and TRBJ2-1; 9 positions match TRBD1. This CDR3 is 16 amino acids long. From germline, CDR1 is SEHNR and CDR2 FQNEAQ (reference sequence). CDR3 region: CSSSLGGGQGRNEQFF. DNA of the CDR3: TGTTCCAGCAGCTTAGGTGGGGGACAGGGTCGCAATGAGCAGTTCTTC.

The chain employs TRBV9 and TRBJ2-2, with 13 bases identical to TRBD2. The trim removed 4 bases at V and 7 bases at J, leaving 7 bases unmatched. The germline V gene has CDR1 SGDLS and CDR2 YYNGEE. The CDR3 runs to 16 residues. This CDR3 reads CASSSGLAGVHGELFF. The CDR3 nucleotides are TGTGCCAGCAGCTCCGGACTAGCGGGAGTCCACGGGGAGCTGTTTTTT.

This chain joins TRBV9 and TRBJ1-1; TRBD1 agrees at 9 bases. The junction had 4 bases not matched to a gene; V was cut back by 2 bases and J by 5 bases. The CDR3 runs 14 residues. The germline gives CDR1 SGDLS, CDR2 YYNGEE. The CDR3 loop reads CASSVEDRGTEAFF. The CDR3 nucleotides read TGTGCCAGCAGCGTCGAGGACAGGGGTACTGAAGCTTTCTTT.

V is TRBV28 and J is TRBJ2-5; 7 nucleotides match TRBD2. Gene TRBJ2-7 matches the end of the DNA better, so the J call may be wrong. Germline-derived CDR1 and CDR2 are MDHEN and SYDVKM. This CDR3 region has 15 residues. CDR3 nucleotides: TGTGCCAGCAGTTCAGCGGGGATCGCGGCCTACGAGCAGTACTTC. This translates into CASSSAGIAAYEQYF.

The CDR3 nucleotides are TGTGCCAGCAGCTTCGCCGGGACAGGGACAGAGACCCAGTACTTC. It codes for CASSFAGTGTETQYF. V and J are TRBV5-4 and TRBJ2-5, with TRBD1 identical over 9 bases. Trimming took 2 bases from V and 4 from J; bases not matched to a gene: 6. Germline CDR1 reads SGHNT; CDR2 reads YYREEE (reference sequence). CDR3 length: 15 residues. Combining the CDR3 with reference TRBV5-4 and TRBJ2-5 gives the whole variable domain ETGVTQSPTHLIKTRGQQVTLRCSSQSGHNTVSWYQQALGQGPQFIFQYYREEENGRGNFPPRFSGLQFPNYSSELNVNALELDDSALYLCASSFAGTGTETQYFGPGTRLLVL.

This clone showed up just once. This rearrangement joins TRBV7-3 to TRBJ1-2; 9 bases line up with TRBD1. There are 14 residues in the CDR3. Germline V gene lookup returns CDR1 SGHTA and CDR2 FQGTGA. V shed 5 bases, J shed 6 bases, and the junction held 7 bases outside the gene matches. The CDR3 DNA sequence: TGTGCCAGCAGCCCGGGACAGGGTTGGGATGGCTACACCTTC. Amino acids: CASSPGQGWDGYTF.